This TCR beta chain was documented in a study of radiotherapy plus CTLA-4 blockade in lung cancer. Study details: Among enrolled patients, 15% to 20% responded and about 30% achieved disease control. General observations from the study: Early shifts in blood T cell clones, with interferon-beta, reportedly predicted response best. Radiotherapy plus ipilimumab was followed by expansion in blood of tumor-derived TCR clones.

Worth noting for this clone: Its antigen is not known. The identical CDR3 is also encoded by other nucleotide sequences in the sample.

Profiling relied on immunoSEQ multiplex PCR, and the TCRdb table lists in-frame clones only, not all of them. The sample contains approximately 32,000 clones, 70% of which appear only once. The source is a human donor with non-small cell lung cancer who had stable disease on radiotherapy plus ipilimumab. The material was peripheral blood, obtained from a patient treated with radiotherapy plus ipilimumab.

CDR3 protein: CAVSQGANTEAFF. For the CDR3, the DNA is TGTGCCGTTAGCCAGGGGGCGAACACTGAAGCTTTCTTT. The V gene is TRBV6-1, the J gene TRBJ1-1, with 8 bases fitting TRBD1. In germline, CDR1 is MNHNS, CDR2 SASEGT. V gave up 11 bases and J gave up 1 base; unmatched junction bases: 6. This CDR3 comprises 13 residues.